This TCR beta chain was captured in a study of human T cells and chemical hapten exposure. Study context: Small volume differences among pooled libraries mainly caused per-sample TCR yield variation.

Before extraction, the whole blood was not fractionated, and total RNA was taken from it. This clonotype came up a few times. The antigen remains undetermined. Each CDR3 protein is one row after TCRdb ran MiXCR on the 5' RACE reads. The sample yields about 80,000 distinct CDR3 sequences, more than 15% seen once. The V gene lost 0 bases and the J gene lost 2 bases, with 14 bases spanning the gap. There are 15 residues in the CDR3. Germline CDR1 and CDR2: DFQATT and SNEGSKA (reference sequence). Study-wide findings and caveats: Sensitization with DPC brought no change to TCRs above 1 in 1000 in frequency.

This receptor was taken from a female donor in good health. The gene calls are TRBV20-1 and TRBJ2-7; D is possibly TRBD2 (5 bases). CDR3: CSAREDSHGTYEQYF. The DNA of the CDR3 is TGCAGTGCTAGAGAGGACTCCCACGGCACCTACGAGCAGTACTTC.